This T cell receptor (beta chain) was obtained from a study of T cell responses to AZD1222 COVID-19 vaccine. As for the study in general: Doses given second, at about 4 or about 12 weeks, were pooled.

Study findings and constraints: Spike-specific TCR breadth and depth went up after people got two AZD1222 doses. White British donors predominated, females outnumbered males, and clonal diversity was possibly underestimated. Repertoires were obtained only post-peak T cell response.

TCRdb keeps only in-frame clones here, not all; method: immunoSEQ multiplex PCR. The data hold under 140,000 clones, with 85% to 95% observed a single time. V dropped 4 bases and J dropped 5; count of bases not matched to a gene: 10. This CDR3 has 15 residues. The germline V gene encodes CDR1 MDHEN and CDR2 SYDVKM. As concerns this clone: Its specificity is not known.

This chain joins TRBV28 and TRBJ2-7, with TRBD2 matching over 8 bases. Source: peripheral blood, taken on day 0 of AZD1222 vaccination. This TCR was recovered from an adult in good health. CDR3: CASSSAGTSFHEQYF. CDR3 DNA sequence: TGTGCCAGCAGTTCCGCCGGGACTAGTTTCCACGAGCAGTACTTC.